This T cell receptor (beta chain) was recovered during a study of cytomegalovirus exposure and HLA in healthy donors (dated by TCRdb to 2016 to 2017). About the investigation overall: The roughly 700 repertoires of the first cohort and the roughly 110 validation repertoires were produced on the same platform, according to a later analysis. The aim of the study was to test whether cataloging public T cell receptors could identify signatures of past pathogen exposure. A separate validation cohort of 100 to 150 different subjects was used in addition to the roughly 700-subject first cohort. To predict cytomegalovirus infection status, the study brought together high-throughput TCR immunosequencing, statistical association of individual TCRs with disease status, and machine learning. What the research found in general, with its limitations: The validation cohort had no HLA typing available for a later analysis, so co-occurrence within that cohort was assessed over all 120 or so repertoires. It was suggested by the authors that the approach could potentially be generalized to other disease states and immunological phenotypes. In a later analysis, TCRs clustered in the first cohort were found to also tend to co-occur in the roughly 110 validation repertoires, with roughly 93% of cluster scores above 0. In both the original and validation cohorts, the classifier was reported to diagnose cytomegalovirus status with high specificity and sensitivity. A few of the identified cytomegalovirus-associated TCR beta chains were confirmed in vitro to be specific for cytomegalovirus antigens. Across donors, most TCR sequences were observed very rarely, whereas some public TCRs were present in many individuals. In the study, approximately 160 TCR beta chains were listed as associated with cytomegalovirus.

Separate from the roughly 660-subject first cohort, the validation cohort of 90 to 150 subjects was the group to which the donors belonged. Based on the germline V gene, the CDR1 and CDR2 sequences are SNHLY and FYNNEI. V gives up 5 bases and J gives up 4 bases, and the segment between their germline ends measures 12 bases. From its cysteine to its phenylalanine, the CDR3 spans 14 amino acids. The retained sequence is limited to the CDR3, 42 bases, with the frame set at the first base. Libraries were constructed by the immunoSEQ multiplex PCR assay. Per the authors' processing: To diagnose cytomegalovirus status from the catalog of TCR beta chain sequences, a statistical classification framework was built. TCRdb provides this immuneACCESS table in a form limited to in-frame rearrangements. Some clones are lacking; in checked studies, under half of them reflect an unresolved V gene, and why the rest are absent is not known. V, J and clone size derive from that table, while D and trimming were established from the DNA sequence. Within this sample are about 140,000 clones, with 70% to 90% of them counted one time only. Less than 9% of the sample belongs to the ten largest clones.

Comment on this clone: Its target antigen remains unknown. Per-nucleotide qualities are absent, and no much larger clonotype sits a single base away.

This sequence was found in a man in his late teens or twenties in good health and CMV-seropositive. The rearrangement combines TRBV2 with TRBJ1-5; the D gene is perhaps TRBD1, on 6 matching bases. The specimen was PBMCs. The CDR3 protein sequence reads: CASSRTADNQPQHF. The sequence in DNA is TGTGCCAGCAGTAGGACAGCAGATAATCAGCCCCAGCATTTT.